These T cell receptor beta chains were read from a single sample in a study of OX40 agonist ivuxolimab in advanced cancers. Data came from immunoSEQ multiplex PCR; TCRdb stores just in-frame clones and leaves some out. The sample holds about 42,000 clones, approximately 80% seen once. The sample was CD4+ or CD8+ T cells sorted from blood, taken in a trial of the OX40 agonist ivuxolimab. These receptors all stem from an adult with an advanced solid tumor such as melanoma, head and neck, liver or kidney cancer. CDR3s leave out the opening cysteine and the closing phenylalanine or tryptophan. The D gene is left open where the match is weak. A row's size may be missing; if present it is once, few, many or a size class.

>TRBV10-3|NA|NA
AISPGSSGNTIY
>TRBV27|NA|NA
ASSLRATWEDTQY
>TRBV5-1|NA|NA
ASREETFYNEQF
>TRBV6-6|NA|NA
ASSPSVDEQY
>TRBV29-1|NA|NA
SFEGSTDTQY
>TRBV19|TRBD1|NA
ASSPSRDSNYGYT
>TRBV6-5|TRBD2|NA
ASSSGTSGRYEQY
>TRBV5-1|NA|NA
ASSRVKFTDTQY
>TRBV5-1|TRBD1|once
ASSSSGGEYDTEAF
>TRBV9|NA|NA
ASSVGEGRNTEAF
>TRBV2|TRBD1|NA
ASSCKSRDSQFNTEAF
>TRBV19|TRBD1|NA
ASRMDREDTGELF
>TRBV5-4|TRBD2|NA
ASSLDLAGYNEQF
>TRBV6-5|TRBD2|NA
ASSWSGRARETQY
>TRBV19|NA|NA
ASSTAEALQTQY
>TRBV15|NA|NA
ATSRDAATKNTGELF
>TRBV9|TRBD2|NA
ASSVLAAGELF
>TRBV7-6|NA|NA
ASSLISGQHYGYT
>TRBV5-1|TRBD1|NA
ASGTGTGLYGYT
>TRBV6-5|TRBD1|NA
ASSYRGQLGYNEQF
>TRBV7-2|TRBD1|NA
ASSQGQGAEAF
>TRBV2|NA|few
ASRRGQETQY
>TRBV5-4|TRBD2|NA
ASSLFERETTDTQY
>TRBV5-4|NA|NA
ASSLYGTNYGYT
>TRBV30|NA|NA
AWSPGSNTEAF
>TRBV2|NA|NA
ASIRDPAWYEQY
>TRBV25-1|TRBD1|NA
ASSEFTGGINGYT
>TRBV5-5|NA|NA
ASSPVRVANTGELF
>TRBV7-3|NA|NA
ASSILPRTSGANVLT
>TRBV5-8|NA|NA
ASSRQVNTEAF
>TRBV5-1|NA|NA
ASSLAYGADTQY
>TRBV10-3|NA|NA
AISANRVVGYT
>TRBV2|NA|NA
ASSEQGLGYQPQH